This T cell receptor (beta chain) was sequenced in a study of blood T cell repertoires in COVID-19. For the study at large: Samples taken during acute and convalescent COVID-19 were collected in the United States, Italy and Spain. PBMCs, B-cell-depleted T cells, or T cells were the source of the cDNA or gDNA that made up the material.

Methods used by the authors: From reference gene primer amplification, estimates of nucleated cell counts were derived. The method was immunoSEQ multiplex PCR; TCRdb's version includes in-frame clones alone and lacks a portion of them. For V, J and clone size, that table is used; D and trimming come from the DNA. The table has 70,000 or so clones, around 80% seen once. V was trimmed by 6 bases and J by 0 bases, leaving 21 bases between them. CDR1 and CDR2 (germline): SEHNR, FQNEAQ (reference sequence). The CDR3 length is 18 residues. V and J are TRBV7-9 and TRBJ1-5, with D maybe TRBD1 (6 bases). The clonotype originates from a human donor in a cohort sampled during active COVID-19. The sample comprised peripheral blood. As DNA, the CDR3 is TGTGCCAGCAGATCCACCCGCCGGACAGAATATAGCAATCAGCCCCAGCATTTT. This gives the protein CASRSTRRTEYSNQPQHF.